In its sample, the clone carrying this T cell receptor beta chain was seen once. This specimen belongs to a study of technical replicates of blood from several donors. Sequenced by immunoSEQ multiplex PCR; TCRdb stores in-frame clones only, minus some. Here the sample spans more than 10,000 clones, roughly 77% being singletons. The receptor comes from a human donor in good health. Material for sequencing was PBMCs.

The CDR3 DNA follows: TGTGCCAGCAGCTTAGCCGACAGGGGGCATTATGGCTACACCTTC. This encodes CASSLADRGHYGYTF. This chain uses TRBV7-2 with TRBJ1-2; 10 nucleotides match TRBD1. Germline V gene data show CDR1 as SGHTA and CDR2 as FQGNSA. The ends lost 0 bases at V and 5 bases at J; junction bases unmatched: 3. This CDR3 has 15 amino acids.